This T cell receptor beta chain comes out of a study of T cell responses to AZD1222 COVID-19 vaccine. Study summary: Pooled samples include second doses given at about 4 or 12 weeks.

To note about this clone: Its antigen is undetermined.

The ends were cut back, 4 bases at V and 3 bases at J, with 7 bases in the middle. The CDR3 consists of 12 residues. Germline V gene data show CDR1 as SNHLY and CDR2 as FYNNEI. TCRdb's copy holds only in-frame clones and misses some; the assay was immunoSEQ multiplex PCR. The data contain 140,000 to 150,000 clones, over 85% of them singletons. The study, taken as a whole, reports: White British people made up most donors, females outnumbered males, and clonal diversity was possibly underestimated.

This material consisted of peripheral blood, taken on day 0 of AZD1222 vaccination. This chain links TRBV2 with TRBJ2-7; unclear D gene. The TCR comes from an adult in good health. The CDR3 sequence: CASSGGSYEQYF. CDR3 sequence (DNA): TGTGCCAGCAGTGGTGGAAGCTACGAGCAGTACTTC.